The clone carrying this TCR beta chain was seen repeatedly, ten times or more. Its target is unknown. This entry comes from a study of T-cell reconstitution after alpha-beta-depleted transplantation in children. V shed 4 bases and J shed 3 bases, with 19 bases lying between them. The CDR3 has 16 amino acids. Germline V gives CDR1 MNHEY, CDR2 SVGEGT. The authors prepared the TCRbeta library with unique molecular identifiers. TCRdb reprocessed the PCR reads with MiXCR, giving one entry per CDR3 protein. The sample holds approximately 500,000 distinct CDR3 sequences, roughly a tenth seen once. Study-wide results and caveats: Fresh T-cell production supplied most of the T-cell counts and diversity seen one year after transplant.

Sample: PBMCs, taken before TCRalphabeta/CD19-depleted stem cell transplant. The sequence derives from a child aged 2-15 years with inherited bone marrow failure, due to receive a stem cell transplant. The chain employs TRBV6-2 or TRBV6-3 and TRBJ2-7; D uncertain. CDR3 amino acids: CASSFPPSRKRYEQYF. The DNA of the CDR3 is TGTGCCAGCAGTTTCCCCCCTTCTCGGAAGCGCTACGAGCAGTACTTC.